The 12 T cell receptor beta chains given below trace back to one sample, sequenced in a study of blood T cells in healthy people across ages. A second PCR, run for about 7 to 12 cycles, used a sample-barcoded 5' primer plus a J-beta primer mix. TCRdb independently ran MiXCR on the 5' RACE reads; one entry per CDR3 protein. The sample holds around 580,000 distinct CDR3 sequences, around 50% seen once. Sequenced sample: blood. These TCRs come from an elderly man in good health.

The V gene is TRBV20-1, the J gene TRBJ2-3; 7 bases match TRBD2. J lost 1 base, V lost 1 base, and 5 bases had no gene match. CDR1 and CDR2 (germline): DFQATT, SNEGSKA (reference sequence). The CDR3 totals 15 residues. CDR3 protein: CSARAETSRTDTQYF. The CDR3 nucleotides are TGCAGTGCTAGAGCTGAGACTAGCCGCACAGATACGCAGTATTTT.

This clonotype has more than one count but fewer than ten. This chain joins TRBV5-1 and TRBJ2-6, with D perhaps assigned TRBD1 or TRBD2 (6 bases each). V was cut by 1 base and J by 1 base, with 15 bases left in between. The CDR3 covers 18 residues. Germline-derived CDR1 and CDR2 are SGHRS and YFSETQ. The CDR3 DNA is TGCGCCAGCAGCTTGTCCGGGGGACACGATTCTGGGGCCAACGTCCTGACTTTC. This sequence encodes CASSLSGGHDSGANVLTF.

CDR3 in amino acids: CSGSGRLNTEAFF. CDR3 in DNA: TGCAGCGGATCCGGACGGTTGAACACTGAAGCTTTCTTT. The chain recombines TRBV29-1 with TRBJ1-1; D uncertain. The CDR3 spans 13 residues. Germline CDR1 SQVTM, CDR2 ANQGSEA. V lost 7 bases and J 0 bases, leaving 12 bases between the germline ends.

The CDR3 DNA is TGCAGCGTCGCCCAGGGGGGGAGGGCAGATACGCAGTATTTT. Its protein product is CSVAQGGRADTQYF. V gene TRBV29-1 combines with J gene TRBJ2-3, with D tentatively TRBD1 or TRBD2 (7 bases each). The length of the CDR3 is 14 residues. The germline V gene encodes CDR1 SQVTM and CDR2 ANQGSEA. The V end was cut by 6 bases, the J end by 4 bases, with 17 bases between.

The gene calls are TRBV20-1 and TRBJ2-1; a possible D gene is TRBD2 (5 bases). There are 15 residues in the CDR3. Germline V gene lookup returns CDR1 DFQATT and CDR2 SNEGSKA (reference sequence). V lost 6 bases and J lost 7, with 22 bases in between. The CDR3 reads CSARVDGSVRNEQFF. The CDR3 nucleotides are TGCAGTGCCCGTGTTGATGGGAGTGTGCGGAATGAGCAGTTCTTC.

CDR3 region: CASRNFYGNIQYF. The CDR3 bases are TGTGCCAGCAGAAATTTTTACGGTAACATTCAGTACTTC. The chain employs TRBV21-1 and TRBJ2-4. TRBV21-1 is annotated as a pseudogene. CDR3 length: 13 residues.

The rearrangement joins TRBV2 to TRBJ1-5, with TRBD1 matching 9 bases. The CDR3 sequence is 14 residues long. Germline trimming cut 6 bases from V and 7 bases from J; bases unmatched to any gene: 7. CDR1 and CDR2 (germline): SNHLY, FYNNEI. The chain's CDR3 is CASSGQGRNQPQHF. In nucleotides, the CDR3 is TGTGCCAGCAGCGGACAGGGGAGAAACCAGCCCCAGCATTTT.

The rearrangement joins TRBV6-1 to TRBJ2-3; tentatively, D is TRBD1 or TRBD2 (5 bases each). The V end lost 5 bases, the J end lost 4 bases, and 16 bases lay between the germline ends. CDR1 MNHNS and CDR2 SASEGT come from the germline V gene. This CDR3 region has 15 residues. CDR3 residues: CASSKSGGGADTQYF. In DNA form, the CDR3 reads TGTGCCAGCAGTAAAAGTGGGGGTGGGGCAGATACGCAGTATTTT.

In this sample, this clonotype turned up a few times. The CDR3 sequence: CASSPTGTGVTPLHF. CDR3 nucleotides: TGTGCCAGCTCACCAACCGGGACAGGGGTGACACCCCTCCACTTT. The chain combines TRBV18 with TRBJ1-6, with 10 bases matching TRBD1. Germline V CDR1 and CDR2: KGHSH, LQKENI. The CDR3 runs 15 residues. After removal of 2 bases from V and 11 bases from J, the junction contained 6 bases not matched to a gene.

V gene TRBV11-3 combines with J gene TRBJ2-1; D is unclear. The V gene's germline CDR1 is SGHNT and CDR2 YENEEA. The V gene lost 5 bases and the J gene lost 0 bases, with 11 bases spanning the gap. There are 15 residues in the CDR3. CDR3 loop: CASSRDADSYNEQFF. CDR3 DNA sequence: TGTGCCAGCAGCCGCGACGCGGACTCCTACAATGAGCAGTTCTTC. The entire variable domain, with the rest obtained from reference TRBV11-3 and TRBJ2-1, is as follows: EAGVVQSPRYKIIEKKQPVAFWCNPISGHNTLYWYLQNLGQGPELLIRYENEEAVDDSQLPKDRFSAERLKGVDSTLKIQPAELGDSAVYLCASSRDADSYNEQFFGPGTRLTVL.

The genes are TRBV20-1 and TRBJ2-7; 8 nucleotides agree with TRBD2. The trim removed 4 bases at V and 2 bases at J, leaving 10 bases unmatched. This CDR3 has 15 amino acids. Germline CDR1 is DFQATT and CDR2 is SNEGSKA (reference sequence). Here the CDR3 reads CSATQGGSGAYEQYF. The CDR3 DNA is TGCAGTGCTACCCAAGGGGGTAGCGGGGCCTACGAGCAGTACTTC.

This sequence joins TRBV6-2 or TRBV6-3 and TRBJ2-5; TRBD1 aligns across 7 bases. The CDR3 covers 16 residues. CDR1 MNHEY and CDR2 SVGEGT come from the germline V gene. Trimming took 0 bases from V and 2 from J; bases not matched to a gene: 6. CDR3 sequence reads: CASSYSPGQPQETQYF. The DNA of the CDR3 is TGTGCCAGCAGTTACTCCCCGGGACAGCCACAAGAGACCCAGTACTTC.